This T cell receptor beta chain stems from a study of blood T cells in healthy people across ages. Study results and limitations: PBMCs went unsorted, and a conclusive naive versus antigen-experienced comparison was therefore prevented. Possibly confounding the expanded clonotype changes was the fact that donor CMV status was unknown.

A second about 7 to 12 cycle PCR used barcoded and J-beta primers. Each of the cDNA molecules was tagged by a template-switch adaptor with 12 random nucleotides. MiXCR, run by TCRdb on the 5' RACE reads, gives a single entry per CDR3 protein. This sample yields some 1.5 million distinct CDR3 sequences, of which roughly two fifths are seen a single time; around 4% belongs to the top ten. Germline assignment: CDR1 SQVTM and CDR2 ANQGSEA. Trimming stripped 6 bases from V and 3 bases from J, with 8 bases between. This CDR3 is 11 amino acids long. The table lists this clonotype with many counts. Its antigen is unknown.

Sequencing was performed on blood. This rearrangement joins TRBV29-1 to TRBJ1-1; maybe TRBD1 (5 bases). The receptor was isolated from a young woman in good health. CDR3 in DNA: TGCAGCGTGGTCAGGGACACTGAAGCTTTCTTT. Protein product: CSVVRDTEAFF.